The rows below give T cell receptor beta chains drawn from one sample of a study of CD8+CD57+ T cells in acquired aplastic anemia. TCRdb reprocessed the reads with MiXCR, giving one entry per CDR3 protein. The data show 180,000 or so distinct CDR3 sequences, around 63% seen once. The specimen sequenced was sorted CD4+, CD8+, or CD8+CD57+ T cells (not recorded which) from PBMCs. The receptors originated from a human donor with aplastic anemia. Each CDR3 is given with its conserved first and last residue.

v_call: TRBV7-3
j_call: TRBJ1-4
cdr3_aa: CASSRPRDRGGEKLFF

v_call: TRBV10-3
j_call: TRBJ2-3
cdr3_aa: CAISGALGGSTDTQYF

v_call: TRBV20-1
j_call: TRBJ2-5
cdr3_aa: CSARVGTGGIGETQYF

v_call: TRBV20-1
j_call: TRBJ1-6
cdr3_aa: CSASGTGSPLHF

v_call: TRBV6-5
j_call: TRBJ2-3
cdr3_aa: CASSYGDTQYF

v_call: TRBV2
j_call: TRBJ2-3
cdr3_aa: CASSASGVADTQYF

v_call: TRBV9
j_call: TRBJ1-2
cdr3_aa: CASSPNSDGGNYGYTF

v_call: TRBV7-3
j_call: TRBJ1-6
cdr3_aa: CASSRGSGDPLHF

v_call: TRBV29-1
j_call: TRBJ1-1
cdr3_aa: CSVEAGPRRTEAFF

v_call: TRBV15
j_call: TRBJ1-6
cdr3_aa: CATSRARSSSPLHF

v_call: TRBV14
j_call: TRBJ1-1
cdr3_aa: CASSQDLLPNTEAFF

v_call: TRBV20-1
j_call: TRBJ1-1
cdr3_aa: CSATPQGTEAFF

v_call: TRBV25-1
j_call: TRBJ2-1
cdr3_aa: CASSESRVSYNEQFF

v_call: TRBV9
j_call: TRBJ2-5
cdr3_aa: CASSATGGYAETQYF

v_call: TRBV29-1
j_call: TRBJ2-6
cdr3_aa: CSAGTSSGANVLTF

v_call: TRBV5-1
j_call: TRBJ2-7
cdr3_aa: CASRPRTGDCEQYF

v_call: TRBV12-3/TRBV12-4
j_call: TRBJ2-7
cdr3_aa: CASSSSYDRSSYEQYF

v_call: TRBV5-1
j_call: TRBJ1-4
cdr3_aa: CASRLSHNPVTNEKLFF

v_call: TRBV11-2
j_call: TRBJ2-7
cdr3_aa: CASSGGDRVYEQYF

v_call: TRBV7-9
j_call: TRBJ2-7
cdr3_aa: CASSEGVGPLSYEQYF

v_call: TRBV29-1
j_call: TRBJ2-2
cdr3_aa: CSGRLAANTGELFF

v_call: TRBV7-3
j_call: TRBJ2-5
cdr3_aa: CASSLEVQETQYF